The rows below give T cell receptor beta chains drawn from one sample of a study of cytomegalovirus exposure and HLA in healthy donors. This table comes from immunoSEQ multiplex PCR, and its TCRdb copy is limited to in-frame clones, with some not included. This sample yields about 110,000 clones, of which around 77% are seen a single time; more than 4% belongs to the top ten. Material: PBMCs. The source is a male donor in good health and CMV-seronegative. Both conserved end residues are part of each CDR3. The order of the fields is D gene, J gene, clone size, V gene, CDR3 protein. A D gene is named only where the DNA matches it firmly. Clone size appears in some rows only: once, few, many, or a class for an expanded clone.

d_gene: -; j_gene: TRBJ1-1; abundance: -; v_gene: TRBV6-5; CDR3aa: CASSYSVGGQNTEAFF
d_gene: TRBD2; j_gene: TRBJ2-7; abundance: -; v_gene: TRBV19; CDR3aa: CASSIGGRAVDEQYF
d_gene: -; j_gene: TRBJ1-2; abundance: -; v_gene: TRBV29-1; CDR3aa: CSVLTGNYGYTF
d_gene: TRBD2; j_gene: TRBJ2-1; abundance: -; v_gene: TRBV5-4; CDR3aa: CASSFPGLAGDEQFF
d_gene: TRBD2; j_gene: TRBJ2-6; abundance: -; v_gene: TRBV4-2; CDR3aa: CASSPRSGMGTSGANVLTF
d_gene: -; j_gene: TRBJ2-1; abundance: few; v_gene: TRBV27; CDR3aa: CASRQGAYNEQFF
d_gene: TRBD2; j_gene: TRBJ2-3; abundance: -; v_gene: TRBV6-5; CDR3aa: CASSYSLAGGDTQYF
d_gene: TRBD1; j_gene: TRBJ1-2; abundance: -; v_gene: TRBV5-1; CDR3aa: CASSLRDRGGYTF
d_gene: TRBD2; j_gene: TRBJ2-7; abundance: -; v_gene: TRBV27; CDR3aa: CASSAQREARDEQYF
d_gene: -; j_gene: TRBJ2-7; abundance: few; v_gene: TRBV6-1; CDR3aa: CASSEEGLGAYEQYF
d_gene: -; j_gene: TRBJ1-5; abundance: -; v_gene: TRBV15; CDR3aa: CATSRSRAGGNQPQHF
d_gene: TRBD2; j_gene: TRBJ2-3; abundance: -; v_gene: TRBV5-1; CDR3aa: CASSLSGTFTDTQYF
d_gene: TRBD2; j_gene: TRBJ2-2; abundance: -; v_gene: TRBV29-1; CDR3aa: CSARTSGRTTTNTGELFF
d_gene: TRBD1; j_gene: TRBJ1-2; abundance: few; v_gene: TRBV6-1; CDR3aa: CASSARTGADYGYTF
d_gene: -; j_gene: TRBJ1-1; abundance: -; v_gene: TRBV6-5; CDR3aa: CASGGGNTEAFF
d_gene: TRBD1; j_gene: TRBJ2-5; abundance: once; v_gene: TRBV19; CDR3aa: CASSTLRTGRETQYF
d_gene: -; j_gene: TRBJ2-1; abundance: -; v_gene: TRBV30; CDR3aa: CAWSRQAQFF
d_gene: TRBD1; j_gene: TRBJ1-5; abundance: -; v_gene: TRBV9; CDR3aa: CASSITGGGNQPQHF
d_gene: TRBD1; j_gene: TRBJ2-5; abundance: -; v_gene: TRBV6-5; CDR3aa: CASGQGDETQYF
d_gene: TRBD2; j_gene: TRBJ2-7; abundance: -; v_gene: TRBV27; CDR3aa: CASSPGLAYEQYF
d_gene: TRBD1; j_gene: TRBJ2-7; abundance: -; v_gene: TRBV5-4; CDR3aa: CASSLEPGTGLEQYF